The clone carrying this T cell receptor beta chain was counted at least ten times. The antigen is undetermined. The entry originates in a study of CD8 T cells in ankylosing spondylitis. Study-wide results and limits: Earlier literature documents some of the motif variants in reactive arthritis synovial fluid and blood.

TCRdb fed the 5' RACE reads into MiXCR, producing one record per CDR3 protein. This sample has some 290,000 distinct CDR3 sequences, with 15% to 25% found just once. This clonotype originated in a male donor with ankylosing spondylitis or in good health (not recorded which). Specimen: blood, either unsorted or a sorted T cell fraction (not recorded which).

The CDR3 region is CSVDDKNIQYF. CDR3 coding DNA: TGCAGCGTTGATGATAAAAACATTCAGTACTTC. The J gene is TRBJ2-4, the V gene TRBV29-1; D uncertain. The CDR3 has 11 amino acids. Germline CDR1 SQVTM, CDR2 ANQGSEA. With 3 bases removed from V and 4 bases from J, the gap between germline ends came to 4 bases.